The 25 T cell receptor beta chains below all came from one sample that was sequenced in a study of memory CD4+ T cells and cytomegalovirus serostatus. Single viable CD3+CD4+CD8-CD45RO+ cells were sorted as the memory CD4+ T cells. Profiling relied on immunoSEQ multiplex PCR, and the TCRdb table lists in-frame clones only, not all of them. The table shows 25,000 to 30,000 clones, with around 80% occurring only once. The sequenced sample consisted of memory CD4+ T cells from blood. The receptors shown here come from an adult in good health and CMV-seronegative.

The J gene is TRBJ1-4, the V gene TRBV12-5, with no clear D. The CDR3 extends over 15 amino acids. Germline-derived CDR1 and CDR2 are LGHNT and FRNRAP. Trimming took 5 bases from V and 0 from J, leaving 10 bases between them. CDR3 sequence (DNA): TGTGCTAGTGGTACCGGGGATGCAACTAATGAAAAACTGTTTTTT. Its protein is CASGTGDATNEKLFF.

CDR3 DNA: TGTGCCAGCAGCTTAGGCGGGAGCTCCTACAATGAGCAGTTCTTC. It specifies CASSLGGSSYNEQFF. The chain links TRBV11-2 to TRBJ2-1; 7 bases are a match to TRBD2. This CDR3 contains 15 residues. CDR1 SGHAT and CDR2 FQNNGV come from the germline V gene. After removal of 1 base from V and 0 bases from J, the junction contained 0 bases not matched to a gene.

The CDR3: CASSPGGYTEAFF. CDR3 sequence (DNA): TGTGCCAGCAGCCCAGGGGGCTACACTGAAGCTTTCTTT. V gene TRBV27 combines with J gene TRBJ1-1, with TRBD1 matching 8 bases. Trimming at V came to 6 bases and at J to 3 bases, leaving 3 bases not matched to a gene. The V gene's germline CDR1 is MNHEY and CDR2 SMNVEV (reference sequence). The CDR3 covers 13 residues.

The chain links TRBV30 to TRBJ2-1, with TRBD2 as a possible D gene (5 bases). CDR1 and CDR2 from the germline V gene are GTSNPN and SVGIG (reference sequence). The CDR3 contains 13 residues. Trimming took 3 bases from V and 12 from J, leaving 18 bases between them. The CDR3 here is CAWRSGGSWGQFF. CDR3 DNA sequence: TGTGCCTGGAGATCAGGCGGGTCTTGGGGGCAGTTCTTC.

V usage is TRBV6-1 and J usage is TRBJ1-1; D ambiguous. Trimming took 6 bases from V and 1 from J, leaving 6 bases between them. The germline gives CDR1 MNHNS, CDR2 SASEGT. CDR3 length equals 12 residues. The CDR3 region has the DNA TGTGCCAGCAGGCTACAGAACACTGAAGCTTTCTTT. Translation: CASRLQNTEAFF.

This clone was seen a single time. The chain recombines TRBV4-1 with TRBJ1-4, with D uncertain. The CDR3 consists of 16 residues. Germline V gene sequence: CDR1 MGHRA, CDR2 YSYEKL. Trimming took 1 base from V and 7 from J, leaving 16 bases between them. The chain's CDR3 is CASSQVNMGFAEKLFF. CDR3 DNA sequence: TGCGCCAGCAGCCAAGTTAATATGGGGTTTGCTGAAAAACTGTTTTTT.

This chain joins TRBV5-4 and TRBJ2-5; TRBD1 matches at 8 bases. Germline CDR1 and CDR2: SGHNT and YYREEE (reference sequence). The CDR3 spans 14 residues. V lost 0 bases to trimming and J lost 2 bases; unmatched junction nucleotides: 0. As DNA, the CDR3 is TGTGCCAGCAGCTTGGACAGGGGGCAAGAGACCCAGTACTTC. This codes for CASSLDRGQETQYF.

The chain joins TRBV21-1 to TRBJ2-5; the listed D gene, TRBD2, was not tested against the DNA. TRBV21-1 is assigned pseudogene status. The CDR3 consists of 16 residues. As DNA, the CDR3 is TGTGCCAGCAGCGTCCGACCGGGACTAGGCCATGGGGGCCAGTACTTC. This codes for CASSVRPGLGHGGQYF.

This chain connects TRBV18 to TRBJ2-6; perhaps TRBD2 as D (6 bases). The germline gives CDR1 KGHSH, CDR2 LQKENI. Deletions cut 5 bases from V and 0 bases from J, with 11 bases between. The CDR3 runs 16 residues. The CDR3 protein is CASSKPGGSGANVLTF. For the CDR3, the DNA is TGTGCCAGCTCAAAGCCCGGGGGCTCTGGGGCCAACGTCCTGACTTTC.

V gene TRBV2 combines with J gene TRBJ2-7; 7 bases are a match to TRBD1. The CDR3 covers 16 residues. Trimming cost V 8 bases and J 0 bases; bases outside gene matches: 13. In germline, CDR1 is SNHLY, CDR2 FYNNEI. The DNA for the CDR3 is TGTGCCAGCCACCCCATGAGGCCAGGGGGCTCCTACGAGCAGTACTTC. It specifies CASHPMRPGGSYEQYF.

This clone showed up just a few times. This chain connects TRBV7-3 to TRBJ2-7, with D tentatively TRBD1 or TRBD2 (5 bases each). With 5 bases removed from V and 2 bases from J, the gap between germline ends came to 16 bases. CDR3 length: 15 amino acids. Per the germline V gene, CDR1 is SGHTA and CDR2 is FQGTGA. CDR3 in DNA: TGTGCCAGCAGCCTCCACGGGACCGCGACCTACGAGCAGTACTTC. Translating gives CASSLHGTATYEQYF.

The chain has TRBV4-2 and TRBJ1-2; TRBD1 might be the D (6 bases). CDR3 length equals 15 residues. Germline V CDR1 and CDR2: LGHNA, YNFKEQ. V was trimmed by 3 bases and J by 2 bases, leaving 13 bases between them. The chain's CDR3 is CASSQQSTGNYGYTF. DNA for the CDR3: TGTGCCAGCAGCCAGCAAAGTACAGGGAACTATGGCTACACCTTC.

The chain has TRBV5-1 and TRBJ2-7; weak D call: TRBD2 (6 bases). Deletions cut 0 bases from V and 6 bases from J, with 13 bases between. Per the germline V gene, CDR1 is SGHRS and CDR2 is YFSETQ. This CDR3 is built from 14 residues. The CDR3 DNA sequence: TGCGCCAGCAGCTTGGGTAAGCCCGGGGGCGAGCAGTACTTC. Amino acids: CASSLGKPGGEQYF.

The rearrangement joins TRBV5-4 to TRBJ2-5; a possible D gene is TRBD2 (5 bases). This CDR3 spans 15 amino acids. V dropped 5 bases and J dropped 3 bases, with 17 bases sitting between them. CDR1 and CDR2 from the germline V gene are SGHNT and YYREEE (reference sequence). The CDR3 DNA sequence: TGTGCCAGCAGTCTAAGCGGCAGAAATAAAGAGACCCAGTACTTC. Translated: CASSLSGRNKETQYF.

The V call is TRBV15, the J call TRBJ2-1; D perhaps matches TRBD2 (5 bases). From germline, CDR1 is LNHNV and CDR2 YYDKDF (reference sequence). The V and J ends lost 8 bases and 7 bases respectively, with 18 bases between them. This CDR3 comprises 14 residues. CDR3: CATSHRRVGNEQFF. The CDR3 DNA sequence: TGTGCCACCTCACACCGGCGGGTCGGGAATGAGCAGTTCTTC. Full variable domain (missing parts from reference TRBV15 and TRBJ2-1): DAMVIQNPRYQVTQFGKPVTLSCSQTLNHNVMYWYQQKSSQAPKLLFHYYDKDFNNEADTPDNFQSRRPNTSFCFLDIRSPGLGDTAMYLCATSHRRVGNEQFFGPGTRLTVL.

The chain links TRBV18 to TRBJ2-1; no firm D call. Germline CDR1 is KGHSH and CDR2 is LQKENI. The ends were cut back, 5 bases at V and 9 bases at J, with 17 bases in the middle. The CDR3 runs to 14 residues. The CDR3: CASSSTRVNGEQFF. CDR3 DNA sequence: TGTGCCAGCTCATCCACAAGAGTCAACGGTGAGCAGTTCTTC.

The rearrangement links TRBV4-2 to TRBJ1-1, with 9 nucleotides matching TRBD1. In germline, CDR1 is LGHNA, CDR2 YNFKEQ. V lost 3 bases, J lost 1 base, and 3 bases stayed unmatched. This CDR3 spans 15 amino acids. The CDR3 DNA is TGTGCCAGCAGCCACCACAGGGGGCGGAACACTGAAGCTTTCTTT. Translation gives CASSHHRGRNTEAFF.

As to this clone: The same CDR3 arises from other DNA sequences in this sample as well. The chain couples TRBV13 to TRBJ2-7; TRBD1 matches at 10 bases. The germline V gene has CDR1 PRHDT and CDR2 FYEKMQ (reference sequence). The CDR3 contains 15 residues. The V segment lost 3 bases and the J segment 0 bases; nucleotides outside the gene matches: 2. Here the CDR3 DNA reads TGTGCCAGCAGCTTCAGACAGGGGGCCTCCTACGAGCAGTACTTC. It is translated as CASSFRQGASYEQYF.

The J gene is TRBJ1-4, the V gene TRBV18; D is undetermined. The CDR3 sequence is 14 residues long. The V and J ends lost 2 bases and 8 bases respectively, with 12 bases between them. Germline CDR1 is KGHSH and CDR2 is LQKENI. CDR3 in amino acids: CASSPIKQEEKLFF. Here the CDR3 DNA reads TGTGCCAGCTCACCAATAAAGCAGGAGGAAAAACTGTTTTTT.

The chain uses TRBV28 and TRBJ2-4; 8 bases line up with TRBD2. The CDR3 is made up of 16 amino acids. After removal of 2 bases from V and 0 bases from J, the junction contained 3 bases not matched to a gene. CDR1 is MDHEN, CDR2 SYDVKM, per germline. CDR3: CASSLKRGLAKNIQYF. The DNA for the CDR3 is TGTGCCAGCAGTTTAAAGCGGGGGCTAGCCAAAAACATTCAGTACTTC.

This chain links TRBV11-3 with TRBJ1-1; D unclear. V was clipped by 6 bases and J by 1 base, with 12 bases between them. Germline V CDR1 and CDR2: SGHNT, YENEEA. The CDR3 contains 14 residues. CDR3 bases: TGTGCCAGCAGTCAAGGGCCCCAGAACACTGAAGCTTTCTTT. Protein: CASSQGPQNTEAFF.

This clone was seen a handful of times. The genes are TRBV5-5 and TRBJ2-3, with 8 bases that match TRBD2. This CDR3 has 15 residues. CDR1 is SGHKS and CDR2 is YYEKEE in the germline V gene (reference sequence). V gave up 6 bases and J gave up 2 bases; unmatched junction bases: 8. In DNA, the CDR3 is TGTGCCAGCACATCGGGGGGGGAGCCCACAGATACGCAGTATTTT. Protein sequence: CASTSGGEPTDTQYF.

This chain joins TRBV5-1 and TRBJ1-6, with a tentative D call TRBD1 (6 bases). Looked up from germline, CDR1 is SGHRS and CDR2 is YFSETQ. V was clipped by 5 bases and J by 6 bases, with 15 bases between them. The CDR3 spans 15 residues. CDR3 sequence: CASSALEGGNSPLHF. Written as DNA, the CDR3 is TGCGCCAGCAGTGCCCTTGAGGGGGGTAATTCACCCCTCCACTTT.

V usage is TRBV5-1 and J usage is TRBJ2-3; 8 nucleotides align to TRBD2. The CDR3 length is 14 residues. J gave up 5 bases and V 3 bases, and 5 bases lay outside the gene matches. Germline loops: CDR1 SGHRS, CDR2 YFSETQ. The CDR3 sequence is CASSSTSDGDTQYF. CDR3 in DNA: TGCGCCAGCAGCTCGACTAGCGATGGAGATACGCAGTATTTT.

The J gene is TRBJ2-7, the V gene TRBV5-1; TRBD1 might be the D (6 bases). The germline V gene encodes CDR1 SGHRS and CDR2 YFSETQ. The CDR3 totals 14 residues. Between the trimmed V and J ends, which lost 4 bases and 4 bases, there was a span of 15 bases. CDR3 protein: CASSTETGRYEQYF. The CDR3 coding sequence is TGCGCCAGCAGCACTGAAACAGGGAGATACGAGCAGTACTTC. Supplemented by reference TRBV5-1 and TRBJ2-7, the full variable domain reads KAGVTQTPRYLIKTRGQQVTLSCSPISGHRSVSWYQQTPGQGLQFLFEYFSETQRNKGNFPGRFSGRQFSNSRSEMNVSTLELGDSALYLCASSTETGRYEQYFGPGTRLTVT.